This T cell receptor beta chain was captured by sequencing in a study of cytomegalovirus exposure and HLA in healthy donors. The CDR3 runs to 11 residues. Germline V CDR1 and CDR2: KGHSH, LQKENI. Trimming cost V 3 bases and J 6 bases, with 4 bases left between them. Points from the study as a whole: When the data were analyzed later, several of the most significant clusters appeared to be linked to common viral pathogens. Some highly shared sequence variants likely arose as a pipeline artifact.

In regard to this clone: Antigen unknown.

Vbeta (60) and Jbeta (13) primers were used in the PCR. Clones were read by immunoSEQ multiplex PCR, and TCRdb kept only the in-frame ones, dropping some. The sample's table shows over 45,000 clones. The material sequenced was PBMCs. The rearrangement links TRBV18 to TRBJ2-3; D unresolved. The receptor comes from a woman under 30 in good health and CMV-seronegative. CDR3 residues: CASSPSDTQYF. The CDR3 coding sequence is TGTGCCAGCTCACCTAGCGATACGCAGTATTTT. The full variable domain, its missing parts supplied by reference TRBV18 and TRBJ2-3, is NAGVMQNPRHLVRRRGQEARLRCSPMKGHSHVYWYRQLPEEGLKFMVYLQKENIIDESGMPKERFSAEFPKEGPSILRIQQVVRGDSAAYFCASSPSDTQYFGPGTRLTVL.